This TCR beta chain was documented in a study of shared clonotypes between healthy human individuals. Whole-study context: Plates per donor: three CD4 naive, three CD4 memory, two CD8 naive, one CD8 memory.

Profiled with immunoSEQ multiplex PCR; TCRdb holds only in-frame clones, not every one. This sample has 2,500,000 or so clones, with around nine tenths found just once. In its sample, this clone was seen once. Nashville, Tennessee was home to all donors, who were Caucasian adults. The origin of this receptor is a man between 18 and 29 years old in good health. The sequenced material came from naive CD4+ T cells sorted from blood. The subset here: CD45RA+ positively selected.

CDR3 sequence: CAWGTGLHPSYEQYF. The CDR3 region has the DNA TGTGCCTGGGGCACGGGACTACATCCGTCCTACGAGCAGTACTTC. V gene TRBV30 combines with J gene TRBJ2-7; 7 bases are shared with TRBD2. Germline V lookup: CDR1 GTSNPN, CDR2 SVGIG (reference sequence). The CDR3 spans 15 residues. V was pared by 5 bases and J by 1 base, with 11 bases of the junction left unmatched.